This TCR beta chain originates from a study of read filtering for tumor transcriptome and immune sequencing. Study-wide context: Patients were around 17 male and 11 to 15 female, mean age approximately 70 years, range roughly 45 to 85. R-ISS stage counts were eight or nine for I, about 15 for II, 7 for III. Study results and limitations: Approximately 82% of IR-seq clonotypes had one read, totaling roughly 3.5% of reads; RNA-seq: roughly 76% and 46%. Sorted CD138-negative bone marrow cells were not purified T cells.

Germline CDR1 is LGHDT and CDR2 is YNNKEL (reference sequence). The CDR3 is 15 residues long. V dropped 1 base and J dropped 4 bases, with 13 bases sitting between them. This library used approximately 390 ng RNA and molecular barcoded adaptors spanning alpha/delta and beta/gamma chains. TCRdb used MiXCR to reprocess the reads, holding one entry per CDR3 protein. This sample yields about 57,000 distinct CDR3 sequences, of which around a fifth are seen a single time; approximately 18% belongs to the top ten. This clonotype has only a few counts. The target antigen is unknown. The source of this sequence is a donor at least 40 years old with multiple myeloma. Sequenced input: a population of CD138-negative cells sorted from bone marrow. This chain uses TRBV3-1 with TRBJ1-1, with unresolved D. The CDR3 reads CASSQGKAFSTEAFF. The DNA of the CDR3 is TGTGCCAGCAGCCAAGGTAAGGCCTTCTCCACTGAAGCTTTCTTT.